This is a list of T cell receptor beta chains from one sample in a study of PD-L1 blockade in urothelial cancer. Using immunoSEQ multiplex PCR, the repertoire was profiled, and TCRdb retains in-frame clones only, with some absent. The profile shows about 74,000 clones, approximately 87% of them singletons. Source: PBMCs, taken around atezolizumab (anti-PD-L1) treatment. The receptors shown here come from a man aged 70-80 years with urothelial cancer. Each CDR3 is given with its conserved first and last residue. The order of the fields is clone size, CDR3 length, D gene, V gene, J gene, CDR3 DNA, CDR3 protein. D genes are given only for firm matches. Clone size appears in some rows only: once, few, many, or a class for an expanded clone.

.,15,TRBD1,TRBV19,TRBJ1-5,TGTGCCAGTCTGAAACAGGGGGCTAGAGATCAGCCCCAGCATTTT,CASLKQGARDQPQHF
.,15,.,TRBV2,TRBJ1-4,TGTGCCAGCAGTGAAGGACAGGCTAGCAATGAAAAACTGTTTTTT,CASSEGQASNEKLFF
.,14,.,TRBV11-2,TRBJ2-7,TGTGCCAGCAGCCGTGAGAGGGGGTTCTACGAGCAGTACTTC,CASSRERGFYEQYF
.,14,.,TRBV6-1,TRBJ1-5,TGTGCCAGCAGCGCTGAGGCCCGCAATCAGCCCCAGCATTTT,CASSAEARNQPQHF
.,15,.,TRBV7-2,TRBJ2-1,TGTGCCAGCAGCATACAGGGTTGGGAATACAATGAGCAGTTCTTC,CASSIQGWEYNEQFF
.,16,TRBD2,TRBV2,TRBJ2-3,TGTGCCAGCAGTTCACTAGCGGGAGGCAGCACAGATACGCAGTATTTT,CASSSLAGGSTDTQYF
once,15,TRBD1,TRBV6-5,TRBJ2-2,TGTGCCAGCAGTTTTCAACAGGGGGGCACCGGGGAGCTGTTTTTT,CASSFQQGGTGELFF
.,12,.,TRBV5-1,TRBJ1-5,TGCGCCAGCAGCTCTGATGAGGGGCCCCAGCATTTT,CASSSDEGPQHF
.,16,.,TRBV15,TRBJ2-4,TGTGCCACCAGCAGAGAAGCCCAGGCGCCCGAAAACATTCAGTACTTC,CATSREAQAPENIQYF
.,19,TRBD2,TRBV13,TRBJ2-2,TGTGCCAGCAGCCGACCGGGACTAGCGGGATTTCTCAGCACCGGGGAGCTGTTTTTT,CASSRPGLAGFLSTGELFF
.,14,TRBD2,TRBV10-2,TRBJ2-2,TGCGCCAGCGCGGCGCGGGAGTTAGCCGGGGAGCTGTTTTTT,CASAARELAGELFF
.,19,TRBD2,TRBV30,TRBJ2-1,TGTGCCTGGAGTCGGGTCCGCCTTAATTCGGGACTAGGGGTGAATGAGCAGTTCTTC,CAWSRVRLNSGLGVNEQFF
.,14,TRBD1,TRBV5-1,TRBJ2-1,TGCGCCAGCCGCCCGGGACAGGGGTTTCATGAGCAGTTCTTC,CASRPGQGFHEQFF
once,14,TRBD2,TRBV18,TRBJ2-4,TGTGCCAGCTCACCAGCGGGAGCAGAAAACATTCAGTACTTC,CASSPAGAENIQYF
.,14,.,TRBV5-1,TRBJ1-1,TGCGCCAGCAGCTTGAGAGGACAGAACACTGAAGCTTTCTTT,CASSLRGQNTEAFF